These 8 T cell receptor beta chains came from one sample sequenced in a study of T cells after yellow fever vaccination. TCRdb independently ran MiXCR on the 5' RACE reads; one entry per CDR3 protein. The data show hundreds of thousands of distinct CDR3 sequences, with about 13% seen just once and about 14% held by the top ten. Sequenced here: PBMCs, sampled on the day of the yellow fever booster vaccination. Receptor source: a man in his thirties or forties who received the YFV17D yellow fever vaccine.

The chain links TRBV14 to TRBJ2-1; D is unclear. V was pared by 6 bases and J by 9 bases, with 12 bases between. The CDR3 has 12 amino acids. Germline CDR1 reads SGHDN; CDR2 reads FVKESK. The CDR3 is CASSHHLGEQFF. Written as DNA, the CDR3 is TGTGCCAGCAGTCACCATTTAGGTGAGCAGTTCTTC.

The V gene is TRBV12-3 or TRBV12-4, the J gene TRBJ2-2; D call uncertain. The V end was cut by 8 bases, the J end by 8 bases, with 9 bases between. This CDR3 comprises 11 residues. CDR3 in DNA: TGTGCCAGCCGGCTCGGAGGGGAGCTGTTTTTT. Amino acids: CASRLGGELFF.

The CDR3 DNA sequence: TGTGCCAGCAGCCAGGGTGTAGCGGCCCAAGAGACCCAGTACTTC. It translates to CASSQGVAAQETQYF. The chain couples TRBV9 to TRBJ2-5, with D possibly TRBD2 on 6 matching bases. CDR3 length: 15 amino acids. V was shortened by 4 bases and J by 1 base, with 14 bases between the two germline ends. Germline CDR1 and CDR2: SGDLS and YYNGEE.

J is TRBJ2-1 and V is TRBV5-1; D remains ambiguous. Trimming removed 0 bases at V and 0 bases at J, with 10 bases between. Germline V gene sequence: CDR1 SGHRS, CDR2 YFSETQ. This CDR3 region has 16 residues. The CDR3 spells CASSLEVVSSYNEQFF. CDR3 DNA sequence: TGCGCCAGCAGCTTGGAGGTTGTCAGCTCCTACAATGAGCAGTTCTTC.

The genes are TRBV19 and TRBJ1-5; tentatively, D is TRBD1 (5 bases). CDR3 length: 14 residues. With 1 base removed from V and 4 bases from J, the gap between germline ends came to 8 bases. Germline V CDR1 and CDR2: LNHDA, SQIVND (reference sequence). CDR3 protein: CASSIVEGNQPQHF. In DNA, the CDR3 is TGTGCCAGTAGTATAGTGGAGGGGAATCAGCCCCAGCATTTT.

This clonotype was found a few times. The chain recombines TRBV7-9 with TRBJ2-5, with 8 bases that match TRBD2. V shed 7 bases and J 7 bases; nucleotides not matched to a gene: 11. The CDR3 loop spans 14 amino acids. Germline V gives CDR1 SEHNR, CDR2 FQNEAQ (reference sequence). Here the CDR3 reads CASTISGTTGTQYF. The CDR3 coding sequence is TGTGCCAGCACCATTAGCGGGACCACGGGGACCCAGTACTTC.

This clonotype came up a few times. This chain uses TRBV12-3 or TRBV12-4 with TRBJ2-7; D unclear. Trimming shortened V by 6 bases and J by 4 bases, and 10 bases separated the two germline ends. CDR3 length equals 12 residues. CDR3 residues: CASRLMLYEQYF. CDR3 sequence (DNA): TGTGCCAGCAGACTCATGCTGTACGAGCAGTACTTC.

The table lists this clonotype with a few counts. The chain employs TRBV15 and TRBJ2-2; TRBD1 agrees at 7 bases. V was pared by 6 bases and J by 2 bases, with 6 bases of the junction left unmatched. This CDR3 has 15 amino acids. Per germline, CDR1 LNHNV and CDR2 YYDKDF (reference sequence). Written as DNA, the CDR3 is TGTGCCACCAGATGGGGGACAGCCAACACCGGGGAGCTGTTTTTT. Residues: CATRWGTANTGELFF.